This T cell receptor beta chain was documented in a study of cytomegalovirus exposure and HLA in healthy donors. Study-level points and caveats: Rates of TCR association differed by HLA locus in a later analysis, with DRB1 highest and HLA-C lowest.

The primer mix had 60 Vbeta and 13 Jbeta primers. Repertoires were generated with immunoSEQ multiplex PCR, while TCRdb's copy carries only in-frame clones and drops some. The sample gives about 200,000 clones, roughly four fifths of which show up once; under 7.5% is in the top ten. The CDR3 totals 14 residues. V lost 5 bases to trimming and J lost 0 bases; unmatched junction nucleotides: 3. Germline assignment: CDR1 MDHEN and CDR2 SYDVKM. A note on this clone: Antigen: not known.

The chain recombines TRBV28 with TRBJ2-5, with 7 bases aligning to TRBD1. The sample comprised PBMCs. The sequence came from a woman aged 50 to 60 in good health and CMV-seropositive. CDR3 region: CASSGTEYQETQYF. The CDR3 bases are TGTGCCAGCAGTGGGACAGAGTACCAAGAGACCCAGTACTTC.